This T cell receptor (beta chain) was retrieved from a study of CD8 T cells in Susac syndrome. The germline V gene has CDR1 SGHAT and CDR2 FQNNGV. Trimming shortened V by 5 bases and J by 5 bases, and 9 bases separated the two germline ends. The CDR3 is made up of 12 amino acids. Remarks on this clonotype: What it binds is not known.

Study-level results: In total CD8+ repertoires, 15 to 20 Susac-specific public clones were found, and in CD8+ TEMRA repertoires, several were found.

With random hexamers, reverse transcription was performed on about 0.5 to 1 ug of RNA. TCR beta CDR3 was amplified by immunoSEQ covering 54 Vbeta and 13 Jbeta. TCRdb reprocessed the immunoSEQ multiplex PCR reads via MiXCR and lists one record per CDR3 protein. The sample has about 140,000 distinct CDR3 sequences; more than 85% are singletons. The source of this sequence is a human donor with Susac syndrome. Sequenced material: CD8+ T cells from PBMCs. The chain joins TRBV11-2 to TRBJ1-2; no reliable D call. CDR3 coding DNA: TGTGCCAGCAGCCTCCAGGTGTATGGCTACACCTTC. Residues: CASSLQVYGYTF.